Shown below are 2 T cell receptor beta chains from a single sample sequenced in a study of tumor and adjacent non-tumor tissue in lung cancer. This sample's RNA came from whole unsorted tissue. A modified ARM-PCR protocol with three rounds of nested PCR amplified TCRbeta. TCRdb redid the calling of the multiplex PCR reads with MiXCR, one entry per CDR3 protein. The sample carries 75,000 to 95,000 distinct CDR3 sequences, roughly 72% recorded once. What was sequenced was lung tumor tissue. Every receptor here comes from a woman in her forties with non-small cell lung cancer.

In the case of this clonotype: A much more abundant neighbour one base away suggests this may be a read error. This chain links TRBV30 with TRBJ2-3; D remains ambiguous. The CDR3 is made up of 12 amino acids. V lost 2 bases to trimming and J lost 6 bases, with 9 bases between them. CDR1 and CDR2 from the germline V gene are GTSNPN and SVGIG (reference sequence). The CDR3 loop reads CAWSPSLDTQYF. The CDR3 bases are TGTGCCTGGAGTCCCTCGCTGGATACGCAGTATTTT.

A remark on this clonotype: A read error is likely, as this CDR3 ends without the conserved phenylalanine or tryptophan. The V and J genes are TRBV6-5 and TRBJ2-1, with 9 bases matching TRBD1. Germline V gives CDR1 MNHEY, CDR2 SVGAGI. J gave up 8 bases and V 10 bases, and 15 bases lay outside the gene matches. This CDR3 region has 15 residues. The CDR3 sequence is CANSRGQGDLDEQFL. DNA for the CDR3: TGTGCCAACAGCCGGGGACAGGGAGATCTGGATGAGCAGTTCTTA.